This note documents a single T cell receptor beta chain sequence. Authors' methods: Reference gene primer amplification gave nucleated cell count estimates. The protocol was immunoSEQ multiplex PCR, while the TCRdb copy is restricted to in-frame clones and leaves out a portion. For V, J and clone size, that table is used; D and trimming come from the DNA. The sample yields approximately 100,000 clones, around 84% seen once. The record originates from a study of blood T cell repertoires in COVID-19. Whole-study context: From the United States, Italy and Spain came samples of acute and convalescent COVID-19. The analysed material was cDNA or gDNA that came from T cells, B-cell-depleted T cells, or PBMCs.

The CDR3 has 14 residues. V was clipped by 3 bases and J by 6 bases; unmatched bases: 7. Per germline, CDR1 SEHNR and CDR2 FQNEAQ (reference sequence). This clonotype originated in an older woman with acute or convalescent COVID-19. The chain employs TRBV7-9 and TRBJ1-1, with 7 nucleotides matching TRBD1. The material sequenced was peripheral blood. In DNA form, the CDR3 reads TGTGCCAGCAGCTTCCCAGGGGGTTCGGCTGAAGCTTTCTTT. This encodes CASSFPGGSAEAFF.